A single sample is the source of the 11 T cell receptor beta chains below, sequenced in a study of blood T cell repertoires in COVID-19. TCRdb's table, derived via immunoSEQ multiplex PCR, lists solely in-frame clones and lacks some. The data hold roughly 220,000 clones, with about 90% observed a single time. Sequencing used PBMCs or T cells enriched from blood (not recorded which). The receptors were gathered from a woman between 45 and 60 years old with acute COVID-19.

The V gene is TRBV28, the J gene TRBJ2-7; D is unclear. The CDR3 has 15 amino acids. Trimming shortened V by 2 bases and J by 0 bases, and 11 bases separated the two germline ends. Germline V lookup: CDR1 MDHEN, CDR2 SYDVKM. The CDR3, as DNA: TGTGCCAGCAGTTTAATCCCGCAGGCCTCCTACGAGCAGTACTTC. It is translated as CASSLIPQASYEQYF.

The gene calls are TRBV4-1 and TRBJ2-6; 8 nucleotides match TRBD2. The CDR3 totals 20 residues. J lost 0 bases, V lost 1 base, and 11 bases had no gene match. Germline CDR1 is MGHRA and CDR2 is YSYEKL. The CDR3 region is CASSQVAVSGTVSGANVLTF. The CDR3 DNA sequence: TGCGCCAGCAGCCAAGTTGCGGTTAGCGGGACCGTCTCTGGGGCCAACGTCCTGACTTTC.

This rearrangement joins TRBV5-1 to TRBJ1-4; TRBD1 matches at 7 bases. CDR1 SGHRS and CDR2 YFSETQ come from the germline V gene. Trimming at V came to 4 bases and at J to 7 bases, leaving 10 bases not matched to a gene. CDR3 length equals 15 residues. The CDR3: CASSPEEGASEKLFF. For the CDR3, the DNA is TGCGCCAGCAGCCCCGAGGAGGGGGCAAGTGAAAAACTGTTTTTT.

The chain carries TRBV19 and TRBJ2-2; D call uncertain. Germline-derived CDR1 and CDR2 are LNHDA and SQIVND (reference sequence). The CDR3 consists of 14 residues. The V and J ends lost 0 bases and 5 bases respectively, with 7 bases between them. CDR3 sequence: CASSIDARTGELFF. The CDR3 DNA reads TGTGCCAGTAGTATAGATGCTAGGACCGGGGAGCTGTTTTTT.

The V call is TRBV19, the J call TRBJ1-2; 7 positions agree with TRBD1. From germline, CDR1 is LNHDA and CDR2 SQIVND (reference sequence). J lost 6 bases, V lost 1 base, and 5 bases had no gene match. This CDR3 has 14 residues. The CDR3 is CASSIGGQINGYTF. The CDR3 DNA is TGTGCCAGTAGTATAGGGGGACAGATCAATGGCTACACCTTC.

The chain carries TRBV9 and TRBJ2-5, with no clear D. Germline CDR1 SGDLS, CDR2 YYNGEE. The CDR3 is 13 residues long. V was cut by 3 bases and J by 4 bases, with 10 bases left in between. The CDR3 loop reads CASSGYEPETQYF. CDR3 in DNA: TGTGCCAGCAGCGGCTACGAGCCAGAGACCCAGTACTTC.

The CDR3 coding sequence is TGCGCCAGCAGGGTGGGACAGGGGAACACCGGGGAGCTGTTTTTT. Protein product: CASRVGQGNTGELFF. The rearrangement links TRBV5-1 to TRBJ2-2; 9 positions agree with TRBD1. In germline, CDR1 is SGHRS, CDR2 YFSETQ. The CDR3 is made up of 15 amino acids. The junction had 3 bases not matched to a gene; V was cut back by 5 bases and J by 1 base.

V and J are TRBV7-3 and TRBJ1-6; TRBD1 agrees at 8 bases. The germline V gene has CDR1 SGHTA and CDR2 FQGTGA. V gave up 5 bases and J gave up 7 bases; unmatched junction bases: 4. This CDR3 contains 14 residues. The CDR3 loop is CASSNGQGNSPLHF. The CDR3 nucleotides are TGTGCCAGCAGCAACGGACAGGGAAATTCACCCCTCCACTTT.

The CDR3: CASSVSLWSEQYF. CDR3 sequence (DNA): TGTGCCAGCAGCGTATCTCTATGGAGCGAGCAGTACTTC. V is TRBV9 and J is TRBJ2-7, with D hard to call. This CDR3 has 13 amino acids. Trimming cost V 1 base and J 6 bases, with 11 bases left between them. Germline V lookup: CDR1 SGDLS, CDR2 YYNGEE.

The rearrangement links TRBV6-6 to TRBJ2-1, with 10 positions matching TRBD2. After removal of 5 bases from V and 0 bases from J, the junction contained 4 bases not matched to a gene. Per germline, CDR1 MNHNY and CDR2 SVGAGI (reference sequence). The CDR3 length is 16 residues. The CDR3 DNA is TGTGCCAGCAGTACCCGGACTAGCGGCTCCTACAATGAGCAGTTCTTC. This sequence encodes CASSTRTSGSYNEQFF.

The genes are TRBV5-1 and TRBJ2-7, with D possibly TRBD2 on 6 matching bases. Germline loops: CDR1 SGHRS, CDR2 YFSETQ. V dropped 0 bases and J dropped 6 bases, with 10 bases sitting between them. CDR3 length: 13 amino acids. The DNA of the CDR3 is TGCGCCAGCAGCTTGGGGGACTCGCGCGAGCAGTACTTC. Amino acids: CASSLGDSREQYF.